This T cell receptor (beta chain) was sequenced in a study of tumor-infiltrating lymphocytes in primary liver carcinoma. As regards this clonotype: One junction end disagrees with the germline gene, perhaps due to a read error.

Germline-derived CDR1 and CDR2 are MNHNS and SASEGT. This CDR3 comprises 14 residues. Production of TCR beta cDNA used roughly 480 ng total RNA together with a constant-region primer. Three-round nested multiplex PCR performed with slightly modified ARM-PCR produced the TCR beta libraries. Running nine to ten cycles apiece, the first two PCR rounds relied on TRBV1-TRBV30 forward primers together with a C-beta reverse primer. Each CDR3 protein gets one entry after TCRdb re-called the multiplex PCR reads with MiXCR. The sample includes just over 300,000 distinct CDR3 sequences, about three fifths of them seen just once. It was unsorted whole blood that yielded blood RNA, and germline DNA was also extracted.

Sequencing input: peripheral blood. This chain joins TRBV6-1 and TRBJ2-2; D is uncertain. The sequence was obtained from a woman aged 25 to 39 with primary liver carcinoma and hepatitis B virus infection. CDR3 DNA: TGTGCCAGCAGTGAATCAGTGAACACCGAGGAGCTGTTTTTT. Amino acid sequence: CASSESVNTEELFF.